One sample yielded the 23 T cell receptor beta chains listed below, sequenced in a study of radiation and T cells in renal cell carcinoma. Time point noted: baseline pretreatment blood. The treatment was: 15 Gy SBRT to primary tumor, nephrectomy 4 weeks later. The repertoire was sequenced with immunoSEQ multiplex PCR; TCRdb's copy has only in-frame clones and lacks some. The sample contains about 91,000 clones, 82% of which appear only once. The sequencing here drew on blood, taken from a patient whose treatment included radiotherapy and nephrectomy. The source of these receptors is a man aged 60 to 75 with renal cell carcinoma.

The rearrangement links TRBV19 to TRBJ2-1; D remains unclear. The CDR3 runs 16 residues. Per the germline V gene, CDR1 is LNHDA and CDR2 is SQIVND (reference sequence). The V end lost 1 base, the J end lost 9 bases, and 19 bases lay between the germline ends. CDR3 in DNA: TGTGCCAGTAGTATAGTGCCCCCTCCTGGGCCTGGTGAGCAGTTCTTC. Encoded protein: CASSIVPPPGPGEQFF.

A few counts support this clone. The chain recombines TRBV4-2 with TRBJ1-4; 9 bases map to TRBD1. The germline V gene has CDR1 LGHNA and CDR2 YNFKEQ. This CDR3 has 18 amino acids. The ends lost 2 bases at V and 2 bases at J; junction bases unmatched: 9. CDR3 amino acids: CASSQRTGVGTTNEKLFF. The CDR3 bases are TGTGCCAGCAGCCAAAGGACAGGGGTCGGTACCACTAATGAAAAACTGTTTTTT.

This CDR3 is CASWTGGFQPQHF. The CDR3 nucleotides read TGTGCCAGCTGGACAGGGGGATTTCAGCCCCAGCATTTT. J is TRBJ1-5 and V is TRBV28; the match to TRBD1 covers 10 bases. Trimming removed 8 bases from V and 6 bases from J; junction bases left unmatched: 4. This CDR3 has 13 residues. Germline V CDR1 and CDR2: MDHEN, SYDVKM.

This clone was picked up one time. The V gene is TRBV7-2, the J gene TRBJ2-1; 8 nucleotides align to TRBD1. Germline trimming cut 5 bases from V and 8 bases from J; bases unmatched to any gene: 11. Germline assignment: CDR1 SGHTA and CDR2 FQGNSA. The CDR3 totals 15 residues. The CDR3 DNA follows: TGTGCCAGCAGCATTGGACAGGGTGGATATTATGAGCAGTTCTTC. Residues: CASSIGQGGYYEQFF.

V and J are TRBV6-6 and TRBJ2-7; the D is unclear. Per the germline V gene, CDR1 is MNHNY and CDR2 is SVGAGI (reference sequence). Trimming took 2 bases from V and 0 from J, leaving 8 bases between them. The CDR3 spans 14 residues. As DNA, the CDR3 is TGTGCCAGCAGTTACACCCCGGACTCCTACGAGCAGTACTTC. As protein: CASSYTPDSYEQYF.

This chain's CDR3 is CASSLGGLAGTPGNEQYF. The CDR3 region has the DNA TGTGCCAGCAGCTTAGGGGGACTAGCGGGAACCCCGGGAAACGAGCAGTACTTC. The V call is TRBV7-2, the J call TRBJ2-7; 13 nucleotides line up with TRBD2. CDR1 is SGHTA and CDR2 is FQGNSA in the germline V gene. This CDR3 has 18 residues. V dropped 1 base and J dropped 5; count of bases not matched to a gene: 11.

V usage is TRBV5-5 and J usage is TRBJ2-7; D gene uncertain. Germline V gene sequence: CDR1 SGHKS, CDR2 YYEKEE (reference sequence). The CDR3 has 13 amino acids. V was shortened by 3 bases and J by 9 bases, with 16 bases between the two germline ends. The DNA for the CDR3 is TGTGCCAGCAGCTCGTCGTCTGATATGGGGCAGTACTTC. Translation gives CASSSSSDMGQYF.

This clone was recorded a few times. DNA of the CDR3: TGCGCCAGCACCGGGACAGGGAGTGAGCAGTTCTTC. Translation: CASTGTGSEQFF. This rearrangement joins TRBV10-2 to TRBJ2-1; 9 positions match TRBD1. Trimming removed 7 bases from V and 9 bases from J; junction bases left unmatched: 4. The CDR3 is 12 residues long. Germline values: CDR1 WSHSY, CDR2 SAAADI.

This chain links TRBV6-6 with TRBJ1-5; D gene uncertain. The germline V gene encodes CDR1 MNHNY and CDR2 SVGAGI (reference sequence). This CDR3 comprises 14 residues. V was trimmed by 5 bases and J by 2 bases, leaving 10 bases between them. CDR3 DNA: TGTGCCAGCAGTCGGGAGCTGGGCAATCAGCCCCAGCATTTT. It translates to CASSRELGNQPQHF.

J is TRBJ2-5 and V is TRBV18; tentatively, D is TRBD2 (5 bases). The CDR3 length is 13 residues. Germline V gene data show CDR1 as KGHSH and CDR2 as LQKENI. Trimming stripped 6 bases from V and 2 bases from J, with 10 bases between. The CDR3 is CASSQRDQETQYF. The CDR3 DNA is TGTGCCAGCTCGCAACGGGATCAAGAGACCCAGTACTTC.

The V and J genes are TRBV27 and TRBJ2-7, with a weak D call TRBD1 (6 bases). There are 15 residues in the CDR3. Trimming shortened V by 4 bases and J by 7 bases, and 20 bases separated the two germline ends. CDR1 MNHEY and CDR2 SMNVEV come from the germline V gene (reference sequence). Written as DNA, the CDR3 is TGTGCCAGCAGTTCCACCGGACAGAGCTCCAGGGAGCAGTACTTC. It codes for CASSSTGQSSREQYF.

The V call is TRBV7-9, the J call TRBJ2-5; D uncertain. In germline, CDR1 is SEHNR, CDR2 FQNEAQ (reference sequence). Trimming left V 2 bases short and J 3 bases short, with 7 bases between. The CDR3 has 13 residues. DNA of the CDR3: TGTGCCAGCAGCTTAACCGCTAAAGAGACCCAGTACTTC. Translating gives CASSLTAKETQYF.

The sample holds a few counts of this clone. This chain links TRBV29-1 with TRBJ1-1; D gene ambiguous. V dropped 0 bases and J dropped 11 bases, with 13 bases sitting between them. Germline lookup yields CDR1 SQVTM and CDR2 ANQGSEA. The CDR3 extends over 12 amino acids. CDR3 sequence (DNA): TGCAGCGTTGAAGATCTTAAGGGTGGTGCTTTCTTT. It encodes CSVEDLKGGAFF.

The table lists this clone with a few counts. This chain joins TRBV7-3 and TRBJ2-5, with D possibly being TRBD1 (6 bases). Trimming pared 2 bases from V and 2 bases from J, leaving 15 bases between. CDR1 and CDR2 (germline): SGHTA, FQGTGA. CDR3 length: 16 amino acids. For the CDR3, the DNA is TGTGCCAGCAGCTTATTCCCCGGAACAGGGCAAGAGACCCAGTACTTC. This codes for CASSLFPGTGQETQYF.

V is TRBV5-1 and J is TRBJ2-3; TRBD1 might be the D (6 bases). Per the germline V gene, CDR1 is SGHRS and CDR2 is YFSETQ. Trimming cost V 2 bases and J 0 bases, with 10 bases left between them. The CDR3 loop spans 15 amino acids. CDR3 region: CASSLQGPSTDTQYF. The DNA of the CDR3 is TGCGCCAGCAGCTTACAGGGCCCAAGCACAGATACGCAGTATTTT.

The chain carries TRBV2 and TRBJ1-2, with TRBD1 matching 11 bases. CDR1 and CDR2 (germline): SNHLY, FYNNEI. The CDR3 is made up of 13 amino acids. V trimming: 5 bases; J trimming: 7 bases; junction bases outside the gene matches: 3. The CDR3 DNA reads TGTGCCAGCAGTTCCGGGACAGGGGGTGGCTACACCTTC. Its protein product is CASSSGTGGGYTF.

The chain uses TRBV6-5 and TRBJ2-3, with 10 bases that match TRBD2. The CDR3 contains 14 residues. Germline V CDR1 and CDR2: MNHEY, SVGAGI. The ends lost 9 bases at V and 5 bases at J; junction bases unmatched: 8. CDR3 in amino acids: CASSLAGVVDTQYF. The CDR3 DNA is TGTGCCAGTTCCCTAGCGGGAGTAGTAGATACGCAGTATTTT.

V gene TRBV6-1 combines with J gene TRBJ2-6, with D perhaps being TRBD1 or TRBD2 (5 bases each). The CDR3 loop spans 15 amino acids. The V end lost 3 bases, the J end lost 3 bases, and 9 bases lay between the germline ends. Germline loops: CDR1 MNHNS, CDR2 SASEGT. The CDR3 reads CASSERGDGANVLTF. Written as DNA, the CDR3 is TGTGCCAGCAGTGAGAGGGGAGATGGGGCCAACGTCCTGACTTTC.

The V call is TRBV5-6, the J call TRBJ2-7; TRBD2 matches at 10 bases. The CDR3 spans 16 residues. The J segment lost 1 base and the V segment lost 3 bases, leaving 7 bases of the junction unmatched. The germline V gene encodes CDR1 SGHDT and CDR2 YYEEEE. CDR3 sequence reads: CASSSPGLANSYEQYF. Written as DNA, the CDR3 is TGTGCCAGCAGCTCCCCGGGACTAGCGAATTCCTACGAGCAGTACTTC.

CDR3 sequence reads: CASSPLTGGEETQYF. The CDR3 coding sequence is TGTGCCAGCTCACCGTTGACAGGGGGGGAAGAGACCCAGTACTTC. The chain joins TRBV18 to TRBJ2-5, with TRBD1 matching over 9 bases. V shed 3 bases and J 3 bases; nucleotides not matched to a gene: 5. There are 15 residues in the CDR3. From germline, CDR1 is KGHSH and CDR2 LQKENI.

The chain's CDR3 is CASSLGINTEAFF. As DNA, the CDR3 is TGTGCCAGCAGCTTAGGAATTAACACTGAAGCTTTCTTT. The V gene is TRBV11-3, the J gene TRBJ1-1; D unresolved. The CDR3 sequence is 13 residues long. CDR1 and CDR2 (germline): SGHNT, YENEEA. Trimming took 1 base from V and 2 from J, leaving 5 bases between them.

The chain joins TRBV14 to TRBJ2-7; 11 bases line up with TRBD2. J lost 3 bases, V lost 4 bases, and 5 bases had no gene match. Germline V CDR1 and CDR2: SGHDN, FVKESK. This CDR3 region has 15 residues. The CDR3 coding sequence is TGTGCCAGCAGCCTTCTAGCGGGAGGACTCTACGAGCAGTACTTC. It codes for CASSLLAGGLYEQYF.

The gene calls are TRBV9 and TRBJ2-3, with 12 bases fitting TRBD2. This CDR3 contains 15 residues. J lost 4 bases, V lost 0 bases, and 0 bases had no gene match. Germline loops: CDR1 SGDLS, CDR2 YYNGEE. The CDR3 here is CASSVASGRADTQYF. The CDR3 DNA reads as TGTGCCAGCAGCGTAGCTAGCGGGAGGGCAGATACGCAGTATTTT.